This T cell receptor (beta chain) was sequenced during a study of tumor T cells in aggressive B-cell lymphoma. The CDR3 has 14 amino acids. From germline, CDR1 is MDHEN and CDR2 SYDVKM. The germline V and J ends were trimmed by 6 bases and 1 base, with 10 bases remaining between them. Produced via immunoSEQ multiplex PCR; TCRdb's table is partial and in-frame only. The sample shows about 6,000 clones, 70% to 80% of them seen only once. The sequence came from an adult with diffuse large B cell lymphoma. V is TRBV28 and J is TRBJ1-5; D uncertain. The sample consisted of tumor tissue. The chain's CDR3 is CASRLYSSNQPQHF. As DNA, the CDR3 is TGTGCCAGCAGGCTTTACAGCAGCAATCAGCCCCAGCATTTT.